This TCR beta chain was sequenced in a study of tumor-infiltrating lymphocytes in primary liver carcinoma. Study details: Tumors were staged T1-T3 N0M0 and measured about 4 to 11 cm across.

A primer matching the constant region was used to make TCR beta cDNA from approximately 500 ng of total RNA. Library construction for TCR beta comprised three nested multiplex PCR rounds performed with slightly modified ARM-PCR. TRBV1-TRBV30 forward and Cbeta reverse primers drove the first two roughly 10-cycle rounds. TCRdb passed the multiplex PCR reads through MiXCR, listing each CDR3 protein once. The sample carries fewer than 350,000 distinct CDR3 sequences, more than 55% recorded once. The CDR3 has 16 amino acids. CDR1 SQVTM and CDR2 ANQGSEA come from the germline V gene. The blood RNA (from unsorted whole blood) was obtained, and germline DNA was also extracted. Patients were chronically HBV-infected and treatment-naive. Details on this clonotype: A single base separates this from a much larger clone, so it may be a read error.

The sequence was collected from a man between 35 and 55 years old with primary liver carcinoma and hepatitis B virus infection. Sequenced: peripheral blood. This chain links TRBV29-1 with TRBJ2-1, with TRBD2 identical over 11 bases. In DNA form, the CDR3 reads TGCAGCGTTTCCGGGACTAGCGGTAGAGGCTACAATGAGCAGCTCTTC. This encodes CSVSGTSGRGYNEQLF.